The entry that follows covers one TCR beta chain sequence. This sample is drawn from a study of blood T cell repertoires in COVID-19. Background on the study: Acute and convalescent COVID-19 specimens originated in the United States, Italy and Spain.

Cohort allocation depended upon clinical history that participants reported. What the recovered Cohort 3 donors had was two negative PCRs, clearance, or symptom resolution. The CDR3 runs to 15 residues. Germline V gene sequence: CDR1 LGHNA, CDR2 YNFKEQ. V lost 0 bases, J lost 3 bases, and 8 bases lay in between. In the authors' workflow: It was from reference gene primer amplification that nucleated cell counts were estimated. Clones were sequenced by immunoSEQ multiplex PCR, and TCRdb holds only the in-frame ones, with some missing. D and trimming come from the DNA, and the V and J calls and clone size come from that table. The sample carries some 380,000 clones, roughly 86% recorded once.

This chain uses TRBV4-2 with TRBJ1-4; perhaps TRBD1 as D (6 bases). Sequencing input: PBMCs or T cells enriched from blood (not recorded which). This clonotype originated in a man aged 30 to 45 who had recovered from COVID-19. The CDR3 bases are TGTGCCAGCAGCCAAGAACAGGGCGCTAATGAAAAACTGTTTTTT. Its translation: CASSQEQGANEKLFF.